The sequence of this T cell receptor beta chain was determined in a study of blood T cells in healthy people across ages. Isolated PBMCs totaled at least 7 million in each sample. The CDR3 contains 17 residues. Trimming cost V 0 bases and J 2 bases; bases outside gene matches: 9. Germline V gene data show CDR1 as SGHRS and CDR2 as YFSETQ. General study points: Strong correlation existed between TCR beta diversity and naive T cell percentage.

A second PCR, run for about 7 to 11 cycles, used a sample-barcoded 5' primer plus a J-beta primer mix. TCRdb recomputed calls from the 5' RACE reads with MiXCR, one row per CDR3 protein. The sample has roughly 1.5 million distinct CDR3 sequences; roughly 43% are singletons. Remarks on this clonotype: Its target is unknown.

This clonotype was sampled from a woman aged 18 to 35 in good health. Sample: blood. The rearrangement uses TRBV5-1 and TRBJ2-7, with 9 nucleotides matching TRBD1. Here the CDR3 DNA reads TGCGCCAGCAGCTTGGCTGCGACAGGGGGAGGGACCTACGAGCAGTACTTC. Amino acid sequence: CASSLAATGGGTYEQYF. The full variable domain, completed using reference TRBV5-1 and TRBJ2-7, is KAGVTQTPRYLIKTRGQQVTLSCSPISGHRSVSWYQQTPGQGLQFLFEYFSETQRNKGNFPGRFSGRQFSNSRSEMNVSTLELGDSALYLCASSLAATGGGTYEQYFGPGTRLTVT.